The 20 T cell receptor beta chains listed next were all sequenced from one sample in a study of glioma-infiltrating T cells (dated by TCRdb to the mid-2010s). TCRdb records Illumina MiSeq as the sequencer. TCR alpha and beta CDR3 regions were amplified with the iRepertoire nested amplicon-rescue multiplex PCR (arm-PCR) platform from RNA. The public reads were quality trimmed at Q25 with fastp and then assembled into clones with MiXCR by TCRdb, keeping productive beta chains. Merged by CDR3 protein, the rows form single entries marked with the most common genes and DNA. The sample table holds more than 300,000 distinct CDR3 sequences, of which more than 35% were seen once. The leading ten clones occupy around 11% of the sample. Sequenced material: glioma tissue, nonneoplastic brain tissue, or PBMCs (not recorded which). These receptors were collected from a human donor with low-grade glioma or glioblastoma, undergoing nonglioma brain surgery, or in good health (not recorded which).

V gene TRBV4-1 combines with J gene TRBJ2-3; 7 bases align to TRBD1. Per germline, CDR1 MGHRA and CDR2 YSYEKL. The CDR3 extends over 15 amino acids. V lost 3 bases, J lost 6 bases, and 9 bases stayed unmatched. In DNA, the CDR3 is TGCGCCAGCAGCCAGGACAGGACCTTTACGGATACGCAGTATTTT. Amino acid sequence: CASSQDRTFTDTQYF.

This clonotype showed up just once. This chain connects TRBV7-2 to TRBJ2-1; 8 bases match TRBD2. This CDR3 region has 16 residues. CDR1 and CDR2 (germline): SGHTA, FQGNSA. Trimming took 3 bases from V and 3 from J; bases not matched to a gene: 7. Here the CDR3 reads CASSFPGTRIYNEQFF. DNA of the CDR3: TGTGCCAGCAGCTTTCCCGGGACTAGGATCTACAATGAGCAGTTCTTC.

This clonotype was detected ten times or more. V gene TRBV11-3 combines with J gene TRBJ2-1; 9 nucleotides align to TRBD2. Germline V CDR1 and CDR2: SGHNT, YENEEA. This CDR3 spans 15 amino acids. After removal of 5 bases from V and 3 bases from J, the junction contained 5 bases not matched to a gene. Written as DNA, the CDR3 is TGTGCCAGCAGCCGTAGCGGGAGTAACTACAATGAGCAGTTCTTC. This codes for CASSRSGSNYNEQFF.

This clonotype was seen a handful of times. This chain connects TRBV4-1 to TRBJ1-1; D possibly corresponds to TRBD1 (6 bases). Germline V gene lookup returns CDR1 MGHRA and CDR2 YSYEKL. Trimming removed 6 bases from V and 0 bases from J, with 11 bases in between. The CDR3 contains 14 residues. CDR3 nucleotides: TGCGCCAGCAGGGGAGGGGGTATGAACACTGAAGCTTTCTTT. This gives the protein CASRGGGMNTEAFF.

There are a few counts of this clonotype. This sequence joins TRBV15 and TRBJ2-5; 7 bases fit TRBD2. Unmatched junction bases numbered 15, after V lost 0 bases and J lost 2 bases. The germline V gene has CDR1 LNHNV and CDR2 YYDKDF (reference sequence). This CDR3 has 19 amino acids. The CDR3 DNA is TGTGCCACCAGCAGAGAAACCAGCCGGGACTACAGCAGGCAAGAGACCCAGTACTTC. This sequence encodes CATSRETSRDYSRQETQYF.

Worth noting for this clonotype: The CDR3 ends on some other residue instead of the conserved phenylalanine or tryptophan, so this is likely a read error. The chain uses TRBV7-2 and TRBJ2-7; D call uncertain. The length of the CDR3 is 11 residues. V dropped 2 bases and J dropped 3 bases, with 2 bases sitting between them. Germline V gene lookup returns CDR1 SGHTA and CDR2 FQGNSA. CDR3 bases: TGTGCCAGCAGCTTATACTACGAGCAGTACTCC. It is translated as CASSLYYEQYS.

On this clonotype: This sequence may be a read error, since a much larger clone differs from it by one base. The chain employs TRBV28 and TRBJ1-5; TRBD1 might be the D (5 bases). CDR3 length: 13 amino acids. Germline assignment: CDR1 MDHEN and CDR2 SYDVKM. The CDR3 coding sequence is TGTGCCAGCATTTTATGGGGGAGTTCAGCCCAGCATTTT. It is translated as CASILWGSSAQHF.

This clonotype was observed a few times. The V call is TRBV20-1, the J call TRBJ2-2, with 12 bases identical to TRBD2. V lost 6 bases and J lost 4; bases outside the gene matches: 6. The CDR3 length is 15 residues. Germline V CDR1 and CDR2: DFQATT, SNEGSKA (reference sequence). The CDR3 region has the DNA TGCAGTGCCCCGACTAGCGGGAGAGGCACCGGGGAGCTGTTTTTT. This gives the protein CSAPTSGRGTGELFF.

This clonotype was found many times. The rearrangement joins TRBV6-1 to TRBJ1-1; 8 bases agree with TRBD1. This CDR3 has 14 amino acids. V lost 6 bases, J lost 3 bases, and 6 bases stayed unmatched. CDR1 and CDR2 from the germline V gene are MNHNS and SASEGT. CDR3 in amino acids: CASRRGQGYTEAFF. In nucleotides, the CDR3 is TGTGCCAGCAGACGAGGACAGGGCTACACTGAAGCTTTCTTT.

The gene calls are TRBV7-9 and TRBJ2-1; D is perhaps TRBD2 (5 bases). V was trimmed by 2 bases and J by 1 base, leaving 12 bases between them. The CDR3 sequence is 16 residues long. Per germline, CDR1 SEHNR and CDR2 FQNEAQ (reference sequence). CDR3 protein: CASSLFRSGSYNEQFF. In nucleotides, the CDR3 is TGTGCCAGCAGCTTATTTAGGAGCGGTTCCTACAATGAGCAGTTCTTC.

About this clonotype: Without the conserved terminal phenylalanine or tryptophan, this CDR3 likely stems from a read error. The chain carries TRBV20-1 and TRBJ2-5; 10 bases agree with TRBD2. The ends lost 6 bases at V and 5 bases at J; junction bases unmatched: 18. Germline V CDR1 and CDR2: DFQATT, SNEGSKA (reference sequence). The length of the CDR3 is 17 residues. CDR3 in amino acids: CSALTSGLAGERETQYL. The DNA for the CDR3 is TGCAGTGCCCTGACGTCGGGGCTAGCGGGAGAACGGGAGACCCAGTACCTC.

This clonotype was counted at least ten times. The chain employs TRBV20-1 and TRBJ2-1; 10 bases map to TRBD2. CDR3 length: 17 residues. Germline V gene data show CDR1 as DFQATT and CDR2 as SNEGSKA (reference sequence). Trimming at V came to 0 bases and at J to 3 bases, leaving 8 bases not matched to a gene. This CDR3 is CSARDSGLAKNYNEQFF. For the CDR3, the DNA is TGCAGTGCTAGAGACTCGGGACTAGCGAAAAACTACAATGAGCAGTTCTTC.

The chain joins TRBV4-2 to TRBJ2-1; 9 positions agree with TRBD2. The CDR3 covers 15 residues. CDR1 and CDR2 (germline): LGHNA, YNFKEQ. J was trimmed by 0 bases and V by 4 bases; bases with no gene match: 1. The CDR3, as DNA: TGTGCCAGCAGCCCAGCGGGAGGCTCCTACAATGAGCAGTTCTTC. Translated, it gives CASSPAGGSYNEQFF.

At least ten counts were recorded for this clonotype. The chain joins TRBV20-1 to TRBJ2-3, with TRBD1 matching over 7 bases. CDR3 length: 13 amino acids. The germline CDR1 and CDR2 sequences are DFQATT and SNEGSKA (reference sequence). V was clipped by 0 bases and J by 5 bases; unmatched bases: 2. The CDR3 sequence is CSAREAGGDTQYF. CDR3 nucleotides: TGCAGTGCTAGAGAGGCAGGGGGAGATACGCAGTATTTT.

The chain carries TRBV2 and TRBJ2-7, with 10 bases matching TRBD2. There are 12 residues in the CDR3. The junction had 2 bases not matched to a gene; V was cut back by 7 bases and J by 5 bases. In germline, CDR1 is SNHLY, CDR2 FYNNEI. For the CDR3, the DNA is TGTGCCAGCAAGCGGGAGGGCGACGAGCAGTACTTC. It is translated as CASKREGDEQYF.

This clonotype was detected ten times or more. The chain recombines TRBV6-1 with TRBJ2-7, with D perhaps TRBD1 or TRBD2 (5 bases each). Trimming stripped 7 bases from V and 3 bases from J, with 19 bases between. The CDR3 is 15 amino acids. From germline, CDR1 is MNHNS and CDR2 SASEGT. The CDR3 sequence is CASMRDGSLLYEQYF. CDR3 bases: TGTGCCAGCATGAGGGACGGCTCACTGCTCTACGAGCAGTACTTC.

This rearrangement joins TRBV10-3 to TRBJ2-3; D uncertain. Trimming took 0 bases from V and 0 from J, leaving 7 bases between them. The length of the CDR3 is 15 residues. CDR1 and CDR2 from the germline V gene are ENHRY and SYGVKD. CDR3: CAISESRASTDTQYF. Written as DNA, the CDR3 is TGTGCCATCAGTGAGTCACGGGCCAGCACAGATACGCAGTATTTT.

About this clonotype: With a much larger clone just one base away, this may be a read error. This sequence joins TRBV6-5 and TRBJ2-1, with D maybe TRBD2 (5 bases). V dropped 4 bases and J dropped 13 bases, with 17 bases sitting between them. The V gene's germline CDR1 is MNHEY and CDR2 SVGAGI. This CDR3 spans 13 amino acids. The CDR3 spells CASSSLSASNQFF. The CDR3 DNA reads TGTGCCAGCAGTTCCCTCTCGGCTAGCAATCAGTTCTTC.

The chain couples TRBV20-1 to TRBJ2-1; the D gene could be TRBD1 or TRBD2 (5 bases each). The CDR3 runs to 13 residues. V shed 5 bases and J shed 9 bases, with 17 bases lying between them. The germline V gene encodes CDR1 DFQATT and CDR2 SNEGSKA (reference sequence). The CDR3 DNA follows: TGCAGTGCTGTTCCGGGGCCTCCGGGTGAGCAGTTCTTC. Translating it yields CSAVPGPPGEQFF.

This chain links TRBV2 with TRBJ2-1; possible D gene TRBD2, 6 bases. From germline, CDR1 is SNHLY and CDR2 FYNNEI. Trimming took off 1 base at V and 5 bases at J, with 15 bases between the two ends. The CDR3 is 16 residues long. CDR3 sequence (DNA): TGTGCCAGCAGTGAAGAGATCCCTAGCGAAAACAATGAGCAGTTCTTC. Protein product: CASSEEIPSENNEQFF.